This T cell receptor (beta chain) was identified in a study of T cell repertoires in cytomegalovirus infection. Background on the study: Researchers turned to recently identified HLA-C-restricted CMV epitopes as well as well-studied HLA-B-restricted ones. Matching HLA type and CMV infection were both indicated by public TCR beta signatures.

This clonotype was seen only a few times. Its antigen remains unidentified. TCRdb passed the reads through MiXCR, listing each CDR3 protein once. The table records roughly 730,000 distinct CDR3 sequences, around a third of them present only once. Study conclusions and caveats: Within the response measured ex vivo, HLA-C-restricted CMV-specific TCR beta clonotypes were dominant. Cumulative public TCR beta family frequency identified carriers of CMV plus the relevant HLA.

V gave up 0 bases and J gave up 3 bases; unmatched junction bases: 10. The CDR3 extends over 17 amino acids. Germline V lookup: CDR1 LNHNV, CDR2 YYDKDF (reference sequence). This chain uses TRBV15 with TRBJ2-7; 8 bases match TRBD2. The source material was cultured PBMCs, sampled from culture after CMV antigen stimulation. The TCR was taken from a human donor in good health (CMV status not recorded). Some clones in this sample may be carry-over from other donors' samples. DNA of the CDR3: TGTGCCACCAGCAGAGATAAGGACCGGAGCGGGAGCTACGAGCAGTACTTC. Amino acids: CATSRDKDRSGSYEQYF.